This T cell receptor (beta chain) was captured by sequencing in a study of CD8+ T cells in alopecia areata. General study results and limits: On tofacitinib, scalp and blood still held many of the expanded lesional clones. Whereas mice showed it more clearly, TCR sharing across patients was murkier, possibly because of HLA. Expanded CD8+ clones among the top 100, as well as scalp clonality, were significantly decreased by tofacitinib.

As regards this clone: Its cognate antigen is unknown.

V shed 3 bases and J shed 4 bases, with 18 bases lying between them. The CDR3 is 15 residues long. From germline, CDR1 is GTSNPN and CDR2 SVGIG (reference sequence). Treatment: oral pan-JAK inhibitor, 5-10 mg twice daily. Isolated RNA was reverse transcribed into cDNA used as the sequencing template. This table comes from immunoSEQ multiplex PCR, and its TCRdb copy is limited to in-frame clones, with some not included. The sample has about 180,000 clones, about 53% seen once. Sequencing was performed on CD8+ T cells sorted from blood, taken at week 24, from a patient treated with tofacitinib. The receptor was isolated from a human donor with alopecia areata. The chain couples TRBV30 to TRBJ1-2; no definite D call. CDR3 sequence: CAWSYPEGWGYGYTF. The CDR3 coding sequence is TGTGCCTGGAGCTATCCCGAGGGTTGGGGCTATGGCTACACCTTC.